This T cell receptor (beta chain) was sequenced during a study of blood T cell repertoires in COVID-19. Study-wide context: Acute-phase and convalescent COVID-19 samples originated in the United States, Italy and Spain.

In the study's own analysis: Counts of nucleated cells, estimated from reference gene primer amplification, were obtained. Sequenced by immunoSEQ multiplex PCR; TCRdb stores in-frame clones only, minus some. That table supplies the V and J calls and clone size; D and trimming were determined from the DNA. The data show around 260,000 clones, about nine tenths seen once. The CDR3 covers 15 residues. The ends lost 6 bases at V and 1 base at J; junction bases unmatched: 9. The germline CDR1 and CDR2 sequences are SNHLY and FYNNEI. This sequence was found in a man aged 55 to 70 who had recovered from COVID-19. Input material: peripheral blood. This chain connects TRBV2 to TRBJ2-7; 7 bases map to TRBD1. CDR3 in amino acids: CASRVTGTASYEQYF. The CDR3, as DNA: TGTGCCAGCAGGGTAACCGGGACAGCTTCCTACGAGCAGTACTTC.